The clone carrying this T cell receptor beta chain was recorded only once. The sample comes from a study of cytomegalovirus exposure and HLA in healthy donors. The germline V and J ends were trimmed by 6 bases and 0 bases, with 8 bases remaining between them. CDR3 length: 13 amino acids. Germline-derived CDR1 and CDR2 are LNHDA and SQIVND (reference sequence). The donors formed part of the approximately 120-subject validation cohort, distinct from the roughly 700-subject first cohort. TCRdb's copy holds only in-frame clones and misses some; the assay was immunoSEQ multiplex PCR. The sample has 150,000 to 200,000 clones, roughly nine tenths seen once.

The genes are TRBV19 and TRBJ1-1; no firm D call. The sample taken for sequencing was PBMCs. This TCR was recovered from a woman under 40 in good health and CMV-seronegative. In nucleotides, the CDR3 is TGTGCCAGTAGGGACGGTATGAACACTGAAGCTTTCTTT. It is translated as CASRDGMNTEAFF.